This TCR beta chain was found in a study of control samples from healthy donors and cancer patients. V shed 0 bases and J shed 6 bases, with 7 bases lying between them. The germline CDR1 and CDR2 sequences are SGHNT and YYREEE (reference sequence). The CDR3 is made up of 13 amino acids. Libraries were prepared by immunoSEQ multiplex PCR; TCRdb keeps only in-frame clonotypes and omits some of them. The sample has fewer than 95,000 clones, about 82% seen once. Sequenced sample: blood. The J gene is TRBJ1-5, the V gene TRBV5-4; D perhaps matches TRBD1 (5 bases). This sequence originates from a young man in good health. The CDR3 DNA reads TGTGCCAGCAGCTTGGGTGGGGGTCAGCCCCAGCATTTT. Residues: CASSLGGGQPQHF.